The 10 T cell receptor beta chains below come from one sample, sequenced in a study of blood T cell repertoires in COVID-19. Sequenced by immunoSEQ multiplex PCR; TCRdb stores in-frame clones only, minus some. The data contain roughly 73,000 clones, more than 85% of them singletons. Material: peripheral blood. These receptors were obtained from a man aged 70-80 years with active COVID-19.

V gene TRBV10-3 combines with J gene TRBJ2-7, with 16 bases fitting TRBD2. The CDR3 has 19 amino acids. The ends lost 0 bases at V and 3 bases at J; junction bases unmatched: 8. Germline values: CDR1 ENHRY, CDR2 SYGVKD. CDR3 protein: CAISESPGTSGRALYEQYF. In nucleotides, the CDR3 is TGTGCCATCAGTGAGTCGCCCGGGACTAGCGGGAGGGCCCTCTACGAGCAGTACTTC.

The V call is TRBV7-6, the J call TRBJ2-3, with D unresolved. Trimming left V 5 bases short and J 2 bases short, with 14 bases between. The CDR3 covers 15 residues. The germline V gene encodes CDR1 SGHVS and CDR2 FNYEAQ. The CDR3 loop is CASSLRMGDTDTQYF. The CDR3 DNA follows: TGTGCCAGCAGCCTACGAATGGGCGACACAGATACGCAGTATTTT.

The chain joins TRBV2 to TRBJ2-1; 8 bases are a match to TRBD2. The CDR3 is 14 residues long. CDR1 is SNHLY, CDR2 FYNNEI, per germline. J lost 5 bases, V lost 8 bases, and 8 bases had no gene match. CDR3 amino acids: CASHGGGDHNEQFF. The CDR3 DNA follows: TGTGCCAGCCACGGGGGGGGCGACCACAATGAGCAGTTCTTC.

This clone was seen a handful of times. J is TRBJ2-2 and V is TRBV25-1; a weak D match, TRBD2 (6 bases). V was pared by 5 bases and J by 5 bases, with 15 bases between. This CDR3 comprises 15 residues. The germline V gene encodes CDR1 MGHDK and CDR2 SYGVNS. Here the CDR3 DNA reads TGTGCCAGCAGTCCTGGGACTCGAGGGACCGGGGAGCTGTTTTTT. It specifies CASSPGTRGTGELFF.

The chain uses TRBV3-1 (or the pseudogene TRBV3-2) and TRBJ1-6; D gene unclear. The V and J ends lost 7 bases and 7 bases respectively, with 11 bases between them. Germline CDR1 LGHDT, CDR2 YNNKEL (reference sequence). This CDR3 is built from 13 residues. CDR3 bases: TGTGCCAGCACCCCATCGGGGAATTCACCCCTCCACTTT. This gives the protein CASTPSGNSPLHF.

The chain combines TRBV4-3 with TRBJ1-2; perhaps TRBD1 as D (5 bases). CDR3 length: 15 residues. The germline CDR1 and CDR2 sequences are LGHNA and YSLEER. V lost 0 bases to trimming and J lost 5 bases, with 13 bases between them. The CDR3, as DNA: TGCGCCAGCAGCCAAGATGGTAGGGGAGGATATGGCTACACCTTC. Translated, it gives CASSQDGRGGYGYTF.

This clone came up a few times. This chain connects TRBV6-5 to TRBJ1-5; D possibly corresponds to TRBD1 (5 bases). The V gene lost 7 bases and the J gene lost 1 base, with 11 bases spanning the gap. CDR1 MNHEY and CDR2 SVGAGI come from the germline V gene. The CDR3 contains 14 residues. As DNA, the CDR3 is TGTGCCAGCACGGGGGGTTCAAGCAATCAGCCCCAGCATTTT. Translated: CASTGGSSNQPQHF.

The rearrangement uses TRBV5-8 and TRBJ2-7; perhaps TRBD1 as D (6 bases). The CDR3 totals 14 residues. CDR1 and CDR2 from the germline V gene are SGHTS and YDEGEE. Trimming pared 9 bases from V and 3 bases from J, leaving 19 bases between. The CDR3 spells CATQLPGTHYEQYF. The CDR3 coding sequence is TGTGCCACCCAACTTCCGGGGACACACTACGAGCAGTACTTC.

This sequence joins TRBV18 and TRBJ2-7; 7 bases agree with TRBD1. The CDR3 consists of 15 residues. In germline, CDR1 is KGHSH, CDR2 LQKENI. The V segment lost 3 bases and the J segment 6 bases; nucleotides outside the gene matches: 11. DNA of the CDR3: TGTGCCAGCTCACCCAATACCGGGTCAGGGGGCGAGCAGTACTTC. This sequence encodes CASSPNTGSGGEQYF.

This clone has just one count. V and J are TRBV6-5 and TRBJ2-1; possible D gene TRBD2, 5 bases. V lost 6 bases, J lost 4 bases, and 13 bases lay in between. There are 14 residues in the CDR3. Per the germline V gene, CDR1 is MNHEY and CDR2 is SVGAGI. The CDR3 nucleotides read TGTGCCAGCAGGATAAGCGGAAGTTACAATGAGCAGTTCTTC. Translating it yields CASRISGSYNEQFF.